The next 2 T cell receptor beta chains were all read from a single sample in a study of blood T cell repertoires in COVID-19. Generated by immunoSEQ multiplex PCR, the TCRdb table keeps only in-frame clones and is missing some. The sample has roughly 180,000 clones; 65% to 90% are singletons. Sample: peripheral blood. The receptors were gathered from a man in his 60s with acute or convalescent COVID-19.

This clone was observed a single time. J is TRBJ1-2 and V is TRBV5-5; D call uncertain. The CDR3 spans 13 residues. V dropped 3 bases and J dropped 8 bases, with 14 bases sitting between them. CDR1 SGHKS and CDR2 YYEKEE come from the germline V gene (reference sequence). The CDR3 DNA is TGTGCCAGCAGCTCCACCCGGTCCTCCGGCTACACCTTC. This sequence encodes CASSSTRSSGYTF. Together with reference TRBV5-5 and TRBJ1-2, the CDR3 gives the full variable domain: DAGVTQSPTHLIKTRGQQVTLRCSPISGHKSVSWYQQVLGQGPQFIFQYYEKEERGRGNFPDRFSARQFPNYSSELNVNALLLGDSALYLCASSSTRSSGYTFGSGTRLTVV.

The J gene is TRBJ2-7, the V gene TRBV6-6; 7 bases fit TRBD1. The V gene's germline CDR1 is MNHNY and CDR2 SVGAGI (reference sequence). V lost 5 bases and J lost 1; bases outside the gene matches: 11. The CDR3 extends over 16 amino acids. CDR3 sequence: CASSPRRQGLSYEQYF. As DNA, the CDR3 is TGTGCCAGCAGTCCCAGAAGACAGGGCCTTTCCTACGAGCAGTACTTC.